This entry lists 10 T cell receptor beta chains sequenced from one sample in a study of blood T cell repertoires in COVID-19. TCRdb keeps only in-frame clones here, not all; method: immunoSEQ multiplex PCR. The data contain some 220,000 clones, 80% of them singletons. The sample taken for sequencing was peripheral blood. The receptors here all came from a human donor in a cohort sampled during active COVID-19.

The gene calls are TRBV20-1 and TRBJ2-7; possibly TRBD2 for D (6 bases). The length of the CDR3 is 11 residues. CDR1 DFQATT and CDR2 SNEGSKA come from the germline V gene (reference sequence). The V and J ends lost 6 bases and 4 bases respectively, with 10 bases between them. CDR3 sequence reads: CSAQEGYEQYF. The CDR3 DNA sequence: TGCAGTGCCCAGGAGGGTTACGAGCAGTACTTC.

This chain connects TRBV28 to TRBJ2-5, with a weak D call TRBD1 (6 bases). Per the germline V gene, CDR1 is MDHEN and CDR2 is SYDVKM. The CDR3 is 13 residues long. The V and J ends lost 6 bases and 2 bases respectively, with 10 bases between them. CDR3 loop: CASRTGWQETQYF. CDR3 nucleotide sequence: TGTGCCAGCAGAACAGGGTGGCAAGAGACCCAGTACTTC.

V and J are TRBV3-1 (or the pseudogene TRBV3-2) and TRBJ2-5, with a weak D call TRBD1 (6 bases). The germline V gene encodes CDR1 LGHDT and CDR2 YNNKEL (reference sequence). Trimming pared 3 bases from V and 5 bases from J, leaving 10 bases between. This CDR3 has 13 amino acids. CDR3 protein: CASSQMQGETQYF. CDR3 DNA: TGTGCCAGCAGCCAGATGCAGGGGGAGACCCAGTACTTC.

V and J are TRBV28 and TRBJ2-1; 9 nucleotides agree with TRBD1. The CDR3 runs to 14 residues. Germline values: CDR1 MDHEN, CDR2 SYDVKM. Trimming cost V 8 bases and J 7 bases; bases outside gene matches: 9. DNA of the CDR3: TGTGCCAGCGGTGTACAGGGGGCGCGAAATGAGCAGTTCTTC. This gives the protein CASGVQGARNEQFF.

This chain links TRBV28 with TRBJ2-3; 7 bases match TRBD1. The germline CDR1 and CDR2 sequences are MDHEN and SYDVKM. V gave up 6 bases and J gave up 4 bases; unmatched junction bases: 10. The CDR3 contains 15 residues. The CDR3 nucleotides are TGTGCCAGCAGGACATCGACAGGGTTCCCAGATACGCAGTATTTT. Translation gives CASRTSTGFPDTQYF.

Concerning this clone itself: At one end the junction does not follow the germline gene, possibly because of a read error. This chain connects TRBV7-2 to TRBJ2-7; tentative D call: TRBD2 (7 bases). Looked up from germline, CDR1 is SGHTA and CDR2 is FQGNSA. The CDR3 is 16 residues long. This chain's CDR3 is CASSLGGRGGVDEQYF. CDR3 DNA: TGTGCCAGCAGTTTAGGCGGGAGAGGGGGTGTGGACGAGCAGTACTTC.

This chain connects TRBV5-1 to TRBJ1-5; TRBD1 aligns across 9 bases. Germline values: CDR1 SGHRS, CDR2 YFSETQ. The CDR3 sequence is 15 residues long. The trim removed 4 bases at V and 6 bases at J, leaving 8 bases unmatched. CDR3 residues: CASSRTGDNSQPQHF. The CDR3 DNA follows: TGCGCCAGCAGCCGGACAGGGGATAACAGTCAGCCCCAGCATTTT. Variable domain in full (rest from reference TRBV5-1 and TRBJ1-5): KAGVTQTPRYLIKTRGQQVTLSCSPISGHRSVSWYQQTPGQGLQFLFEYFSETQRNKGNFPGRFSGRQFSNSRSEMNVSTLELGDSALYLCASSRTGDNSQPQHFGDGTRLSIL.

The chain recombines TRBV5-1 with TRBJ1-2; unclear D gene. Germline V gene sequence: CDR1 SGHRS, CDR2 YFSETQ. The CDR3 extends over 14 amino acids. Deletions cut 3 bases from V and 2 bases from J, with 11 bases between. CDR3 coding DNA: TGCGCCAGCAGCTCCATTGTGAGCAACTATGGCTACACCTTC. It specifies CASSSIVSNYGYTF.

This rearrangement joins TRBV9 to TRBJ2-3; TRBD2 might be the D (7 bases). The CDR3 contains 16 residues. V lost 1 base and J lost 1, with 13 bases in between. Germline loops: CDR1 SGDLS, CDR2 YYNGEE. CDR3 protein: CASSVFGGGGTDTQYF. CDR3 nucleotide sequence: TGTGCCAGCAGCGTATTTGGGGGGGGCGGCACAGATACGCAGTATTTT.

The chain is built from TRBV5-1 and TRBJ2-7; TRBD2 is a possible D gene (6 bases). CDR3 length: 14 residues. CDR1 is SGHRS, CDR2 YFSETQ, per germline. V dropped 5 bases and J dropped 1 base, with 13 bases sitting between them. CDR3 DNA: TGCGCCAGCAGTCCCTACGGGGGATCCTACGAGCAGTACTTC. It is translated as CASSPYGGSYEQYF.